This TCR beta chain was identified in a study of a mutant IDH1 vaccine in newly diagnosed glioma (dated by TCRdb to the early 2020s). Background for the entire study: Patients received eight vaccinations in weeks 1, 3, 5, 7, 11, 15, 19 and 23, corresponding to visits V03 through V10. Peripheral blood samples were drawn at six visits, namely V03 (baseline), V05, V07, V10, V12 and V13. Of the 32 patients who were treated, around 62% were male and around 38% were female, and the mean age was about 40 years. Prior to enrollment, standard therapy consisting of radiotherapy alone, temozolomide alone, or radiochemotherapy with temozolomide had been administered to patients, with the combination being received by most patients. Vaccination started 4-6 weeks after radiotherapy alone, or was given together with temozolomide cycles in the groups whose treatment included chemotherapy. Longitudinal TCRB deep sequencing was done for 25 to 30 treated patients, wherever samples were available for exploratory analyses. On the study overall, not on this receptor specifically: Immune responses induced by the vaccine were seen in over 80% of patients across multiple MHC alleles. Availability determined which PBMC samples were chosen for TCRB deep sequencing. Pseudoprogression seemed to be unrelated to changes in the top peripheral T cell clonotypes found by TCRB sequencing. The authors noted that analyses of patient blood samples could not be reproduced because of sample limitations.

From its cysteine to its phenylalanine, the CDR3 spans 19 amino acids. Solely the CDR3 DNA is kept, with 57 bases framed from the first base. CDR1 and CDR2 are drawn from the germline V gene: LGHNA, YSLEER. Clipping removes 0 bases from V and 3 bases from J, with 11 as the unmatched junction base count. Receptors were amplified or captured by the immunoSEQ multiplex PCR assay. Rearranged TCR beta chain sequences were amplified with the hsTCRB Kit following the manufacturer's protocol. TCRB libraries were sequenced on an Illumina MiSeq. The authors' pipeline ran thus. The kit vendor's proprietary platform handled demultiplexing, trimming and gene mapping. What TCRdb holds here is the immuneACCESS table cut down to in-frame rearrangements. Part of the clones is not present; checked against another copy, under half of the missing clones reflect an unresolved V gene, and the others are unexplained. The D gene and trimming were derived from the DNA, and the V and J assignments and clone size from that table. Across this sample there are 50,000 or so clones, with over 75% seen only once. The ten largest account for roughly 1.8% of the sample.

The time point label for this specimen denotes: week 5, during vaccination. Every vaccine dose consisted of 300 ug of a 20-mer mutant IDH1 peptide in Montanide, administered subcutaneously together with topical imiquimod. All donors had newly diagnosed IDH1-mutant astrocytomas of WHO grade 3 or 4 that showed loss of nuclear ATRX. The samples were drawn from NOA16, a multicentre, single-arm, open-label phase I trial in Germany that tested a mutant IDH1 peptide vaccine in humans for the first time. Genomic DNA for TCRB sequencing was extracted from EDTA blood using the DNeasy Blood and Tissue Kit. This clone was recorded once. Its antigen specificity is not known. Nothing much larger sits one base from this clone, and base qualities are not available.

This specimen was PBMCs, taken from a glioma patient whose treatment included an IDH1 peptide vaccine. The TCR comes from a woman aged 40-49 years with glioma. This chain is built from TRBV4-3 and TRBJ2-1, with 10 bases matching TRBD2. CDR3 region: CASSQERTSGVPLYNEQFF. The DNA is as follows: TGCGCCAGCAGCCAAGAGCGTACTAGCGGGGTTCCCCTCTACAATGAGCAGTTCTTC.